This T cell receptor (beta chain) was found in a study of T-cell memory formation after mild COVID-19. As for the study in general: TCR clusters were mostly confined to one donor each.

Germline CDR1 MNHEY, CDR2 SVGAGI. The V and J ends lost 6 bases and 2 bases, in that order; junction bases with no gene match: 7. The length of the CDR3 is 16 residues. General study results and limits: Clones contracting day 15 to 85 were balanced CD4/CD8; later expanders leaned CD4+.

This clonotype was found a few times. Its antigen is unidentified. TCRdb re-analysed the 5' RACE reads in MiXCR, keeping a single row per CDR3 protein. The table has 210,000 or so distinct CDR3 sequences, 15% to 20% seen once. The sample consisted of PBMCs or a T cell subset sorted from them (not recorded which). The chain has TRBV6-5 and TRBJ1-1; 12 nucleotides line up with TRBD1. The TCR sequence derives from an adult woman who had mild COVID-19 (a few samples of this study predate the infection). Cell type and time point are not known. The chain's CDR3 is CASRSGTGGQNTEAFF. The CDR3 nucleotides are TGTGCCAGCAGATCCGGGACAGGGGGCCAAAACACTGAAGCTTTCTTT.